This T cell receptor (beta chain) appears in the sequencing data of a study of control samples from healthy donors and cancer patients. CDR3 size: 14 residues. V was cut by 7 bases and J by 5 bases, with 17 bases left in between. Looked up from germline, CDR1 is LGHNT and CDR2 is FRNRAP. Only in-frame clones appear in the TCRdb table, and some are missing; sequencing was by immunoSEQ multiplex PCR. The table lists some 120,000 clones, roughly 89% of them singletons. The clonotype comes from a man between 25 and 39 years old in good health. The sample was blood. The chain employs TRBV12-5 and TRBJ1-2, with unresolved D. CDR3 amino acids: CASDIPSGGYGYTF. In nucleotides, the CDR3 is TGTGCTAGTGATATCCCGTCGGGAGGGTATGGCTACACCTTC.